These 14 T cell receptor beta chains share one sample of origin, sequenced in a study of sequential checkpoint blockade in melanoma. The assay was immunoSEQ multiplex PCR, and TCRdb's table has in-frame clones only and misses some. This table holds around 9,100 clones, roughly 78% found once. Treatment indicated: randomized to nivolumab then ipilimumab (arm A) or the reverse (arm B). Material: CD8+ T cells sorted from blood (inferred from file names), obtained from a patient given nivolumab and ipilimumab in sequence. Source of these receptors: a human donor with melanoma.

V is TRBV28 and J is TRBJ1-3; no firm D call. This CDR3 has 14 residues. The ends were cut back, 1 base at V and 3 bases at J, with 7 bases in the middle. Germline loops: CDR1 MDHEN, CDR2 SYDVKM. The CDR3 sequence: CASSLLGSGNTIYF. In DNA, the CDR3 is TGTGCCAGCAGTTTATTGGGGAGTGGAAACACCATATATTTT.

This clone was seen only a few times. V usage is TRBV10-3 and J usage is TRBJ1-1; D remains unclear. This CDR3 region has 15 residues. Per germline, CDR1 ENHRY and CDR2 SYGVKD. Trimming took off 4 bases at V and 5 bases at J, with 17 bases between the two ends. Here the CDR3 reads CAISASEEGGTEAFF. CDR3 nucleotide sequence: TGTGCCATCAGTGCTTCAGAAGAGGGAGGGACTGAAGCTTTCTTT.

The rearrangement links TRBV29-1 to TRBJ2-5; D is possibly TRBD2 (6 bases). CDR1 SQVTM and CDR2 ANQGSEA come from the germline V gene. Trimming pared 4 bases from V and 2 bases from J, leaving 8 bases between. The CDR3 has 12 amino acids. The CDR3 protein is CSVVAGQETQYF. The CDR3 DNA sequence: TGCAGCGTTGTTGCGGGGCAAGAGACCCAGTACTTC.

J is TRBJ1-1 and V is TRBV7-2; D possibly corresponds to TRBD1 (6 bases). Trimming stripped 6 bases from V and 5 bases from J, with 16 bases between. The CDR3 sequence is 14 residues long. The germline gives CDR1 SGHTA, CDR2 FQGNSA. The CDR3 DNA reads TGTGCCAGCAGACCGAGGGGGGGCTTAACTGAAGCTTTCTTT. Its protein is CASRPRGGLTEAFF. The full variable domain, rest sourced from reference TRBV7-2 and TRBJ1-1, is GAGVSQSPSNKVTEKGKDVELRCDPISGHTALYWYRQSLGQGLEFLIYFQGNSAPDKSGLPSDRFSAERTGGSVSTLTIQRTQQEDSAVYLCASRPRGGLTEAFFGQGTRLTVV.

The chain carries TRBV5-1 and TRBJ2-1; no definite D call. The CDR3 runs to 15 residues. V lost 4 bases, J lost 0 bases, and 11 bases lay in between. Per the germline V gene, CDR1 is SGHRS and CDR2 is YFSETQ. The CDR3 nucleotides are TGCGCCAGCAGCCCGAGAGACACCTCCTACAATGAGCAGTTCTTC. Translation gives CASSPRDTSYNEQFF.

Only one count was recorded for this clone. The chain carries TRBV7-8 and TRBJ2-6; 8 bases line up with TRBD1. The junction had 8 bases not matched to a gene; V was cut back by 2 bases and J by 2 bases. This CDR3 has 18 residues. CDR1 and CDR2 from the germline V gene are SGHVS and FQNEAQ. CDR3 bases: TGTGCCAGCAGCTTAACTGGACAGGGCCCCCCTGGGGCCAACGTCCTGACTTTC. This sequence encodes CASSLTGQGPPGANVLTF. The whole variable domain, filled in from reference TRBV7-8 and TRBJ2-6, reads GAGVSQSPRYKVAKRGQDVALRCDPISGHVSLFWYQQALGQGPEFLTYFQNEAQLDKSGLPSDRFFAERPEGSVSTLKIQRTQQEDSAVYLCASSLTGQGPPGANVLTFGAGSRLTVL.

The chain uses TRBV27 and TRBJ1-5, with D perhaps TRBD1 (5 bases). The length of the CDR3 is 13 residues. Trimming stripped 0 bases from V and 7 bases from J, with 7 bases between. In germline, CDR1 is MNHEY, CDR2 SMNVEV (reference sequence). CDR3 residues: CASSLSWGQPQHF. CDR3 in DNA: TGTGCCAGCAGTTTATCCTGGGGCCAGCCCCAGCATTTT.

This clone occurred a few times. This chain joins TRBV4-2 and TRBJ2-3; 7 positions agree with TRBD2. CDR1 and CDR2 (germline): LGHNA, YNFKEQ. Trimming at V came to 0 bases and at J to 4 bases, leaving 7 bases not matched to a gene. The CDR3 runs to 16 residues. The CDR3 DNA is TGTGCCAGCAGCCAAGAAGGCCCCAGCGGGGCAGATACGCAGTATTTT. Translating gives CASSQEGPSGADTQYF.

The chain recombines TRBV7-9 with TRBJ1-1, with D maybe TRBD1 (5 bases). In germline, CDR1 is SEHNR, CDR2 FQNEAQ (reference sequence). V gave up 1 base and J gave up 1 base, with 10 bases separating them. The CDR3 loop spans 15 amino acids. The CDR3 here is CASSLVGRANTEAFF. As DNA, the CDR3 is TGTGCCAGCAGCTTAGTGGGCAGGGCGAACACTGAAGCTTTCTTT.

V and J are TRBV25-1 and TRBJ2-2; D not certain. This CDR3 has 13 residues. Trimming cost V 4 bases and J 4 bases, with 7 bases left between them. CDR1 and CDR2 (germline): MGHDK, SYGVNS. Written as DNA, the CDR3 is TGTGCCAGCAGTGCCGGCGGCACCGGGGAGCTGTTTTTT. Protein sequence: CASSAGGTGELFF.

In this sample, this clone turned up a few times. V is TRBV4-2 and J is TRBJ2-1, with 11 bases that match TRBD2. Germline V gives CDR1 LGHNA, CDR2 YNFKEQ. J gave up 6 bases and V 0 bases, and 1 base lay outside the gene matches. The CDR3 extends over 15 amino acids. CDR3 bases: TGTGCCAGCAGCCAAGATAGCGGGGGGGCCAATGAGCAGTTCTTC. This encodes CASSQDSGGANEQFF.

The rearrangement uses TRBV6-4 and TRBJ2-1, with 9 bases fitting TRBD2. The CDR3 is 15 residues long. Germline CDR1 and CDR2: MRHNA and SNTAGT. The junction had 4 bases not matched to a gene; V was cut back by 0 bases and J by 7 bases. The CDR3: CASSDSAGGRNEQFF. The CDR3 DNA reads as TGTGCCAGCAGTGACTCGGCGGGGGGGCGAAATGAGCAGTTCTTC.

The chain employs TRBV27 and TRBJ2-5, with 9 positions matching TRBD2. This CDR3 is built from 15 residues. V was pared by 4 bases and J by 0 bases, with 3 bases of the junction left unmatched. Looked up from germline, CDR1 is MNHEY and CDR2 is SMNVEV (reference sequence). The CDR3 region has the DNA TGTGCCAGCAGTTCCCTAGCGGGGTACCAAGAGACCCAGTACTTC. It codes for CASSSLAGYQETQYF.

This clone was picked up one time. The chain joins TRBV19 to TRBJ2-5, with 10 bases aligning to TRBD2. The CDR3 spans 14 residues. Germline CDR1 and CDR2: LNHDA and SQIVND (reference sequence). Trimming took 5 bases from V and 3 from J; bases not matched to a gene: 3. CDR3 residues: CASSLLAGEETQYF. CDR3 DNA sequence: TGTGCCAGTAGTTTGCTAGCGGGAGAAGAGACCCAGTACTTC.